The entry that follows covers one T cell receptor beta chain sequence. What it binds is not known. Trimming shortened V by 5 bases and J by 2 bases, and 14 bases separated the two germline ends. This CDR3 is 15 amino acids long. CDR1 and CDR2 from the germline V gene are MDHEN and SYDVKM. Memory CD8 T cells were sorted as CD8+CD4-CD45RA-, any CCR7 status. These data belong to a study of CD39 and CD103 CD8 tumor-infiltrating T cells. Study-level results: Compared with DN, SP and blood memory CD8, DP TILs appeared more oligoclonal.

The data were produced by immunoSEQ multiplex PCR, yet TCRdb's version contains in-frame clones alone and is incomplete. The sample lists about 15,000 clones, 85% to 95% occurring once. Sequencing used CD8+ T cells sorted from blood. Subset denoted: total memory CD8 T cells (CD45RA-CCR7+/-) from blood or uninvolved lymph node. The sequence derives from a human donor with head and neck squamous cell carcinoma. This chain uses TRBV28 with TRBJ2-3; no definite D call. The DNA of the CDR3 is TGTGCCAGCAGTGCCACAACCCCCACCACAGATACGCAGTATTTT. It is translated as CASSATTPTTDTQYF.